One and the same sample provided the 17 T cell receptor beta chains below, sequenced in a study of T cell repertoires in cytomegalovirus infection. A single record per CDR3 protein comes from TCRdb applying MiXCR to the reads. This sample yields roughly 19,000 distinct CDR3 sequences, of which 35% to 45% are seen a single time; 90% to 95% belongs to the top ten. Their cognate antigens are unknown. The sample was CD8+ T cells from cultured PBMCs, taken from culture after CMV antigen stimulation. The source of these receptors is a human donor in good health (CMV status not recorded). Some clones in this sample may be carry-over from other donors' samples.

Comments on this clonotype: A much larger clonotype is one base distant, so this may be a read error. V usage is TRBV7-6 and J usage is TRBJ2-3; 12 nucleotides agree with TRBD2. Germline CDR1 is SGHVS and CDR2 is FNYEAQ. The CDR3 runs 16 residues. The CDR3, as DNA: TGTGTCAGCAGCTTACCACTAGCGGGGGGAACAGATACGCAGTATTTT. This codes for CVSSLPLAGGTDTQYF.

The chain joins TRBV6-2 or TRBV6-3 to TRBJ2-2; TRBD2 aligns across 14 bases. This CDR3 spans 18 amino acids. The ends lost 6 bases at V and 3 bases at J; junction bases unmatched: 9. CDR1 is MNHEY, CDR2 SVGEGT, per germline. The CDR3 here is CASRTGTSGSRHTGELFF. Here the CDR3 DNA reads TGTGCCAGCAGAACCGGGACTAGCGGGAGTCGACACACCGGGGAGCTGTTTTTT.

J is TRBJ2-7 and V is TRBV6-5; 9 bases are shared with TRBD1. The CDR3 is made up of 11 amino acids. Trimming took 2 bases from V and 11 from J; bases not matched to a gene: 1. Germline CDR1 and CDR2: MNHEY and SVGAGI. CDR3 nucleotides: TGTGCCAGCAGTTACGGGACAGGGAAGTACTTC. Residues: CASSYGTGKYF.

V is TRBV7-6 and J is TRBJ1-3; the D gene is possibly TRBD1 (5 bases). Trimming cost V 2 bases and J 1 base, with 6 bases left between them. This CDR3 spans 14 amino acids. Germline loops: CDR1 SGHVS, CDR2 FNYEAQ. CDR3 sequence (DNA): TGTGCCAGCAGCTTACAGGGTTCTGGAAACACCATATATTTT. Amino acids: CASSLQGSGNTIYF.

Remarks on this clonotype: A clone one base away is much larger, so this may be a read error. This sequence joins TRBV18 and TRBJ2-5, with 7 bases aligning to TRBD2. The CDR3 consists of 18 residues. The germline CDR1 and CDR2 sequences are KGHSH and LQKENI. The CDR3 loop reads CVSSRIGTTQISGETQYF. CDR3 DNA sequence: TGTGTCAGCTCACGAATCGGGACTACACAGATTTCGGGGGAGACCCAGTACTTC. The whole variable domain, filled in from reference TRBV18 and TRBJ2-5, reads NAGVMQNPRHLVRRRGQEARLRCSPMKGHSHVYWYRQLPEEGLKFMVYLQKENIIDESGMPKERFSAEFPKEGPSILRIQQVVRGDSAAYFCVSSRIGTTQISGETQYFGPGTRLLVL.

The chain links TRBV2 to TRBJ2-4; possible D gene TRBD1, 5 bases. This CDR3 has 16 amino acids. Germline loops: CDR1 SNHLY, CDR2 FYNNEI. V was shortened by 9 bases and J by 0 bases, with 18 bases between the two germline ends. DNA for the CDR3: TGTGCCAGTCAGACCACGTGGGGCCTAGCCAAAAACATTCAGTACTTC. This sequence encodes CASQTTWGLAKNIQYF.

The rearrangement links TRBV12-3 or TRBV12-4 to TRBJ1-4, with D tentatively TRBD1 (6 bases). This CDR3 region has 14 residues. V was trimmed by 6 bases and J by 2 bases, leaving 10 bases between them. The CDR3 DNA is TGTGCCAGCAGACCGAGGGGGACTAATGAAAAACTGTTTTTT. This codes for CASRPRGTNEKLFF.

The chain's CDR3 is CASSSPRRLEGEQYF. CDR3 DNA sequence: TGTGCCAGCAGCTCGCCTCGCCGACTAGAGGGCGAGCAGTACTTC. The chain joins TRBV7-9 to TRBJ2-7; tentatively, D is TRBD2 (6 bases). The CDR3 is 15 residues long. V dropped 4 bases and J dropped 6 bases, with 19 bases sitting between them. Germline V gives CDR1 SEHNR, CDR2 FQNEAQ (reference sequence).

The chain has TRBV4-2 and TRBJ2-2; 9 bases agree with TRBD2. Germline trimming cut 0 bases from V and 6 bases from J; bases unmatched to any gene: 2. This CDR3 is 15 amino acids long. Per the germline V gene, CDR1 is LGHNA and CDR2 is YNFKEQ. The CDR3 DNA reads TGTGCCAGCAGCCAAGATCCTAGCGGGGCCGGGGAGCTGTTTTTT. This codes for CASSQDPSGAGELFF.

As DNA, the CDR3 is TGTGCCAGCAGCTTGGGACTAGCGGGGGGGCCGGGCACAGATACGCAGTATTTT. Translated, it gives CASSLGLAGGPGTDTQYF. The chain uses TRBV7-6 and TRBJ2-3; 16 bases match TRBD2. Per germline, CDR1 SGHVS and CDR2 FNYEAQ. The V gene end was trimmed by 3 bases and the J gene end by 1 base; junction bases not matched to a gene: 4. The CDR3 extends over 18 amino acids.

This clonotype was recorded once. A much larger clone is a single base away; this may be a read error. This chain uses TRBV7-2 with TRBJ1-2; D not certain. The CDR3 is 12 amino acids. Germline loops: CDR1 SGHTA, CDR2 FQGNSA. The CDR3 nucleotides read TGTGCCAACAGCTTAGGGTTGCCGCGCTACACCTTC. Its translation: CANSLGLPRYTF.

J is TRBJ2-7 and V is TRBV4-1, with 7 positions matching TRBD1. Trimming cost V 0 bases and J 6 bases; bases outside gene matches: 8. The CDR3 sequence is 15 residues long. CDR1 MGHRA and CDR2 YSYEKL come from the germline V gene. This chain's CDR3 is CASSQDGKGAGEQYF. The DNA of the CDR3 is TGCGCCAGCAGCCAAGATGGGAAGGGGGCGGGCGAGCAGTACTTC.

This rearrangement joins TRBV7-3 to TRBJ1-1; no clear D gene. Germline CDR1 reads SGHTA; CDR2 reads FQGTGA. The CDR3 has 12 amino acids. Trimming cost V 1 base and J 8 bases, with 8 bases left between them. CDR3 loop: CASSLRRGEAFF. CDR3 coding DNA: TGTGCCAGCAGCTTAAGGCGCGGGGAAGCTTTCTTT.

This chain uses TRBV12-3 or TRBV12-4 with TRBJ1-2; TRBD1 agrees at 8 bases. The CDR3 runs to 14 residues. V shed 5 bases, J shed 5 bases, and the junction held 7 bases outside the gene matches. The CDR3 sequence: CASSPGGLEYGYTF. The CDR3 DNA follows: TGTGCCAGCAGTCCAGGGGGCCTTGAATATGGCTACACCTTC.

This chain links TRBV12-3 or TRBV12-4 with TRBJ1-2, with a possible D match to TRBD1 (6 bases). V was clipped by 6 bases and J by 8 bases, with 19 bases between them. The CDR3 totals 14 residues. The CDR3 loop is CASSLRAGTWGYTF. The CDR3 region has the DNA TGTGCCAGCAGCCTCCGAGCCGGGACATGGGGCTACACCTTC.

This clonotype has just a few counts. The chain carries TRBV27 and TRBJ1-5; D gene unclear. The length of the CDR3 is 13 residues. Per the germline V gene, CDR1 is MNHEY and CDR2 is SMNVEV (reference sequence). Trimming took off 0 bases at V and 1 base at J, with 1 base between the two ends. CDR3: CASSLSSNQPQHF. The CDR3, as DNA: TGTGCCAGCAGTTTATCGAGCAATCAGCCCCAGCATTTT.

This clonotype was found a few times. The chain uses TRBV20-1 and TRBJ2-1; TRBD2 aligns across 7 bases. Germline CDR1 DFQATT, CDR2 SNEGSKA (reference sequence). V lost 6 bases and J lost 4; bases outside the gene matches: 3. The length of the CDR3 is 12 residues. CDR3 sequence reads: CSAGLVYNEQFF. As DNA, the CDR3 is TGCAGTGCAGGACTAGTGTACAATGAGCAGTTCTTC.